This T cell receptor (beta chain) was documented in a study of T cell repertoires in cytomegalovirus infection (dated by TCRdb to about 2019). Looking at the study overall: Donor HLA type was relevant to the analysis, because carriage of CMV infection together with the matching HLA type was indicated by public TCR beta signatures. The paper's findings and limits, for the study overall: The ex vivo response was dominated by HLA-C-restricted CMV-specific TCR beta clonotypes, which also provided the single most frequent clonotype in two of eight donors. Carriers of CMV infection plus the relevant HLA type were discriminated by the cumulative frequency of public TCR beta family members in the study cohort and in an independent roughly 320-donor cohort.

The reads were generated on an Illumina HiSeq 1500. In-frame beta chains were kept once TCRdb had trimmed the public reads at Q25 with fastp and called clones with MiXCR. Each CDR3 protein gets just one entry, which takes the most common genes and DNA from the rows behind it. The sample data list under 70,000 distinct CDR3 sequences, and 33% of these were observed just once. The top ten hold around 70% of the sample. This clonotype was seen more than once but under ten times. There is no known antigen for this receptor. The record has no base qualities; no much larger clone is one base away. Taken from the germline V gene, the CDR1 and CDR2 loops are SGHNT and YENEEA. Germline trimming: 2 bases from V, 5 bases from J; junction bases outside gene matches: 1. The CDR3 goes from the cysteine to the phenylalanine over 13 residues. Only CDR3 DNA remains: 39 bases, in frame from the first base.

This TCR was sampled from a human donor in good health (CMV status not recorded). Some clones in this sample may be carry-over from other donors' samples. The specimen was PBMCs, sequenced either directly or after in vitro stimulation (not recorded which). The rearranged chain carries TRBV11-3 and TRBJ1-1, and TRBD1 aligns with 8 junction nucleotides. The CDR3 protein sequence reads: CASSLRQGTEAFF. The DNA sequence reads TGTGCCAGCAGCTTAAGACAGGGGACTGAAGCTTTCTTT. With the portions outside the CDR3 filled from the reference TRBV11-3 and TRBJ1-1 genes, the complete variable region becomes EAGVVQSPRYKIIEKKQPVAFWCNPISGHNTLYWYLQNLGQGPELLIRYENEEAVDDSQLPKDRFSAERLKGVDSTLKIQPAELGDSAVYLCASSLRQGTEAFFGQGTRLTVV.